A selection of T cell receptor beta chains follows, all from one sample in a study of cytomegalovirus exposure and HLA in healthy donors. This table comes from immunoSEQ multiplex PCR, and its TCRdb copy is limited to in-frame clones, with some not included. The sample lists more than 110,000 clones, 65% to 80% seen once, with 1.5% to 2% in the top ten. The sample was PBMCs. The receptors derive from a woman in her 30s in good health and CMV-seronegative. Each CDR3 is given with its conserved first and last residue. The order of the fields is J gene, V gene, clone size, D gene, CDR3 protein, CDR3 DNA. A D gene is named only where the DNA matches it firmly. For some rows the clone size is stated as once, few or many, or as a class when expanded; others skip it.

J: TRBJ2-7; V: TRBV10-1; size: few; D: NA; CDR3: CASSLPRF; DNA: TGCGCCAGCAGTCTCCCCCGCTTC
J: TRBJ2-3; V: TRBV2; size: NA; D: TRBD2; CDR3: CTSGESTDTQYF; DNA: TGTACTAGCGGGGAAAGCACAGATACGCAGTATTTT
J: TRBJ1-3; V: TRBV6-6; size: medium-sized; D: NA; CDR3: CASTPSSSGNTIYF; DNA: TGTGCCAGCACCCCAAGCTCCTCTGGAAACACCATATATTTT
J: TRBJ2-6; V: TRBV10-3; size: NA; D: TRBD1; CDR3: CAISGTGAGANVLTF; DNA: TGTGCCATCAGTGGTACAGGGGCTGGGGCCAACGTCCTGACTTTC
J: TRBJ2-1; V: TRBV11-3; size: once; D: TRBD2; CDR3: CASSSILTSGGRDEQFF; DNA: TGTGCCAGCAGCTCAATCCTCACTAGCGGGGGCCGGGATGAGCAGTTCTTC
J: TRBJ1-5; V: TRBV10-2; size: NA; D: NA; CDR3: CASSGGVTQHF; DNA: TGCGCCAGCAGTGGGGGGGTCACCCAGCATTTT
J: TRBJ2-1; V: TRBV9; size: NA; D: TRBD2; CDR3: CASSILAGSFNEQFF; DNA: TGTGCCAGCAGCATTCTAGCGGGGTCTTTCAATGAGCAGTTCTTC
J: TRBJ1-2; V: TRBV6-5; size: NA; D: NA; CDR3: CASRPASYGYTF; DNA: TGTGCCAGCAGGCCAGCGAGCTATGGCTACACCTTC
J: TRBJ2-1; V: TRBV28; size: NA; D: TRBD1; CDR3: CASSNQGAYSYNEQFF; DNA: TGTGCCAGCAGTAACCAGGGGGCATACTCCTACAATGAGCAGTTCTTC
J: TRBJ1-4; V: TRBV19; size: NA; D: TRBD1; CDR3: CASSLTGGTNEKLFF; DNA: TGTGCCAGTAGTCTTACAGGGGGCACTAATGAAAAACTGTTTTTT
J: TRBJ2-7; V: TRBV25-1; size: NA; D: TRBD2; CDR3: CASSEGLAGGYEQYF; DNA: TGTGCCAGCAGTGAGGGACTAGCGGGAGGTTACGAGCAGTACTTC
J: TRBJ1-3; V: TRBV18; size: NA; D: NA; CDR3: CASTEAGNTIYF; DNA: TGTGCCAGTACCGAGGCTGGAAACACCATATATTTT
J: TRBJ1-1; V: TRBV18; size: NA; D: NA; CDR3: CASSRVLTYRFRGTEAFF; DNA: TGTGCCAGCTCACGCGTACTTACTTACAGATTCCGGGGGACTGAAGCTTTCTTT
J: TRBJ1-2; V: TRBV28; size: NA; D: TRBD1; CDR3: CASSPTGQGVYGYTF; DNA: TGTGCCAGCAGTCCGACCGGACAGGGGGTCTATGGCTACACCTTC
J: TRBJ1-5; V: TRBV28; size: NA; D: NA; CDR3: CASSLGQGNQPQHF; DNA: TGTGCCAGCAGTTTAGGTCAGGGAAATCAGCCCCAGCATTTT
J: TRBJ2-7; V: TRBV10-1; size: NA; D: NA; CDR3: CASSATRGSYEQYF; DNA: TGCGCCAGCAGTGCGACCCGCGGCTCCTACGAGCAGTACTTC
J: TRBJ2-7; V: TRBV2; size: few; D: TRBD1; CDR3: CACRDRGHEQYF; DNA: TGTGCCTGCCGGGACAGGGGACACGAGCAGTACTTC
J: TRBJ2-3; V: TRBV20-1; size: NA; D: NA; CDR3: CSARRRDTQYF; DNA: TGCAGTGCTAGACGCAGGGATACGCAGTATTTT
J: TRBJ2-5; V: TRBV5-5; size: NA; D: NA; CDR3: CASSSLGGPQETQYF; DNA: TGTGCCAGCAGCTCACTCGGGGGGCCGCAAGAGACCCAGTACTTC
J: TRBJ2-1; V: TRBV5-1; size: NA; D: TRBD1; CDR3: CASSRDRGGDNEQFF; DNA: TGCGCCAGCAGCCGGGACAGGGGGGGTGACAATGAGCAGTTCTTC
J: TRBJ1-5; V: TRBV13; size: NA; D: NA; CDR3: CASRSRVGSGQPQHF; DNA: TGTGCCAGCCGCAGTAGGGTAGGGAGCGGTCAGCCCCAGCATTTT
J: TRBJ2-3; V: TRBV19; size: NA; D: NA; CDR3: CASSNRRTTDTQYF; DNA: TGTGCCAGTAGTAATCGGAGAACCACAGATACGCAGTATTTT
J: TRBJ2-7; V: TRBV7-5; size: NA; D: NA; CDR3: CARSLESTGSYEQYF; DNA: TGTGCCAGAAGCTTAGAGTCGACAGGGTCCTACGAGCAGTACTTC
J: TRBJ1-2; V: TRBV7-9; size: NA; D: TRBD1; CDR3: CASSSETGSFYTF; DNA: TGTGCCAGCAGCTCGGAGACAGGGAGTTTCTACACCTTC
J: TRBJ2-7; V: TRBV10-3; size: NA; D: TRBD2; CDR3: CATGLAGVYEQYF; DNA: TGTGCCACTGGACTAGCGGGAGTCTACGAGCAGTACTTC
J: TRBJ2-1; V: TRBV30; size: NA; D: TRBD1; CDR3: CAWGQGSGYEQFF; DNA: TGTGCCTGGGGACAGGGCTCTGGATATGAGCAGTTCTTC
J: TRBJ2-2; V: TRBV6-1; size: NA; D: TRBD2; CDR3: CASDLGTTYTGELFF; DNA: TGTGCCAGCGACCTCGGGACTACCTACACCGGGGAGCTGTTTTTT
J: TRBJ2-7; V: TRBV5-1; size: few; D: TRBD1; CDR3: CASSKDRGEQYF; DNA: TGCGCCAGCAGCAAGGACAGGGGCGAGCAGTACTTC
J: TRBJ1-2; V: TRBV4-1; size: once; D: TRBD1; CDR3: CASSPNLDRGNGYTF; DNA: TGCGCCAGCAGCCCCAATTTGGACAGGGGAAATGGCTACACCTTC
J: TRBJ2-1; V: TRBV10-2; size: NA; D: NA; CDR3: CASSTSYEQFF; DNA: TGCGCCAGCAGTACTAGCTATGAGCAGTTCTTC
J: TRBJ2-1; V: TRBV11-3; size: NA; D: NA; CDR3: CASSLSSRPGFF; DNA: TGTGCCAGCAGCTTATCCAGCAGGCCCGGGTTCTTC
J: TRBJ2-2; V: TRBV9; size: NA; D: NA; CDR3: CASSVRVGTPSSGELFF; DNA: TGTGCCAGCAGCGTGAGGGTGGGGACTCCGAGTTCGGGGGAGCTGTTTTTT
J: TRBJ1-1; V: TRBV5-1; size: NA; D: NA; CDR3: CASTRGGRSTEAFF; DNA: TGCGCCAGCACTAGGGGTGGAAGGAGCACTGAAGCTTTCTTT
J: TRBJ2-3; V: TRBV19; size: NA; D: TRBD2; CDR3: CASKGRGGRADTQYF; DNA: TGTGCCAGTAAAGGCCGGGGCGGGAGGGCAGATACGCAGTATTTT
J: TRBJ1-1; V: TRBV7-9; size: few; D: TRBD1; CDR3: CASSPRQGGTEAFF; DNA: TGTGCCAGCAGCCCGCGACAGGGTGGCACTGAAGCTTTCTTT
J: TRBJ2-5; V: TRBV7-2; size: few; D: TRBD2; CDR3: CASSLWTSGTQETQYF; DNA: TGTGCCAGCAGCCTATGGACTAGCGGGACCCAAGAGACCCAGTACTTC
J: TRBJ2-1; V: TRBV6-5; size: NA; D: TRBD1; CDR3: CASRTGGYDEQFF; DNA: TGTGCCAGCCGGACAGGGGGCTACGATGAGCAGTTCTTC
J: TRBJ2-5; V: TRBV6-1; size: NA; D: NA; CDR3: CASSPTREAGTQYF; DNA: TGTGCCAGCAGCCCGACTAGGGAAGCGGGGACCCAGTACTTC
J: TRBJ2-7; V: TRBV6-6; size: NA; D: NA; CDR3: CASSYGEVGSYEQYF; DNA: TGTGCCAGCAGTTACGGAGAGGTCGGCTCCTACGAGCAGTACTTC
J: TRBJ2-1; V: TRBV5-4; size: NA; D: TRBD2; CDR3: CASRPGLAELNEQFF; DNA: TGTGCCAGCAGACCGGGACTAGCGGAACTTAATGAGCAGTTCTTC